This entry concerns a single TCR beta chain. The antigen is unknown. This sample was included in a study of vaccination effects on CD4 cells after COVID-19. Study-wide findings and caveats: Missing from the study were early post-infection timepoints, and its convalescent patients were few.

V was clipped by 3 bases and J by 0 bases, with 11 bases between them. Germline CDR1 and CDR2: SEHNR and FQNEAQ (reference sequence). The CDR3 is 16 residues long. Sequencing in the ViraFEST assay came after antigen-specific CD4+ T cells had been expanded with viral peptide pools, which were used to stimulate PBMC. Between days 10 and 11 of culture, CD4+ T cells were separated out. Two-dose vaccination with either BNT162b2 or mRNA-1273 was given to the participants. Data came from immunoSEQ multiplex PCR; TCRdb stores just in-frame clones and leaves some out. The sample shows about 69,000 clones, around four fifths of them seen only once.

The specimen comprised CD4+ T cells from PBMCs cultured with HCoV-OC43 spike peptides, sampled after COVID-19 vaccination. As for subset: HCoV-OC43 spike overlapping peptide pool stimulation. The receptor was isolated from a human donor who received a COVID-19 vaccine. This chain links TRBV7-9 with TRBJ2-2, with a tentative D call TRBD1 (6 bases). For the CDR3, the DNA is TGTGCCAGCAGCTTGATGCAGGGGACGAACACCGGGGAGCTGTTTTTT. Translating it yields CASSLMQGTNTGELFF.